The 17 T cell receptor beta chains presented below share a single source sample, sequenced in a study of breast tumors, draining lymph nodes, adjacent tissues. Breast cancer patients provided tissue from their axillary draining lymph nodes. TCRdb reprocessed the multiplex PCR reads with MiXCR, giving one entry per CDR3 protein. The sample consists of approximately 90,000 distinct CDR3 sequences, approximately 31% of them appearing once. The sequenced sample consisted of axillary lymph node tissue. These receptors all come from a female donor with breast cancer. Some clones in this sample may be carry-over from other donors' samples.

This clonotype occurred many times. This chain links TRBV5-1 with TRBJ1-6, with D possibly being TRBD1 (6 bases). The length of the CDR3 is 14 residues. V was cut by 9 bases and J by 1 base, with 11 bases left in between. Germline V gene data show CDR1 as SGHRS and CDR2 as YFSETQ. CDR3 sequence reads: CATGTGSYNSPLHF. The CDR3 coding sequence is TGCGCCACCGGAACAGGGTCCTATAATTCACCCCTCCACTTT.

This clonotype was detected many times. The V call is TRBV10-2, the J call TRBJ2-1; 7 bases fit TRBD1. V lost 4 bases, J lost 6 bases, and 3 bases stayed unmatched. Looked up from germline, CDR1 is WSHSY and CDR2 is SAAADI. The CDR3 sequence is 13 residues long. The CDR3 DNA reads TGCGCCAGCAGTGTGAACAGGGGCAATGAGCAGTTCTTC. This translates into CASSVNRGNEQFF.

This clonotype was seen at least ten times. This chain links TRBV6-2 or TRBV6-3 with TRBJ2-5; perhaps TRBD1 as D (6 bases). The CDR3 extends over 15 amino acids. Germline CDR1 is MNHEY and CDR2 is SVGEGT. Trimming took 2 bases from V and 0 from J, leaving 10 bases between them. This CDR3 is CASSYGGQYQETQYF. The CDR3 DNA reads TGTGCCAGCAGTTACGGGGGCCAGTACCAAGAGACCCAGTACTTC.

This clonotype appeared many times. This chain joins TRBV6-2 or TRBV6-3 and TRBJ1-5; weak D call: TRBD1 (5 bases). Germline V gene lookup returns CDR1 MNHEY and CDR2 SVGEGT. The CDR3 extends over 15 amino acids. Deletions cut 5 bases from V and 6 bases from J, with 17 bases between. The CDR3 sequence is CASSDDQGRVQPQHF. The CDR3 DNA reads TGTGCCAGCAGTGACGACCAGGGTCGAGTTCAGCCCCAGCATTTT.

This clonotype has at least ten counts. V gene TRBV19 combines with J gene TRBJ1-4; 8 bases line up with TRBD1. The CDR3 runs 15 residues. V was pared by 7 bases and J by 8 bases, with 12 bases of the junction left unmatched. Per germline, CDR1 LNHDA and CDR2 SQIVND (reference sequence). CDR3 loop: CASTMGTGVWEKLFF. The CDR3, as DNA: TGTGCCAGTACAATGGGGACAGGTGTATGGGAAAAACTGTTTTTT.

This clonotype was recorded once. This chain uses TRBV20-1 with TRBJ1-6; D is uncertain. The CDR3 runs 18 residues. The V gene lost 3 bases and the J gene lost 7 bases, with 25 bases spanning the gap. Germline V gives CDR1 DFQATT, CDR2 SNEGSKA (reference sequence). Here the CDR3 reads CSARTNQGGFQANSPLHF. The CDR3 DNA reads as TGCAGTGCTAGGACCAACCAAGGAGGGTTTCAGGCCAATTCACCCCTCCACTTT.

With regard to this clonotype: An end of the junction differs from the germline gene, which may be a read error. The chain combines TRBV24-1 with TRBJ2-3; no clear D. Per the germline V gene, CDR1 is KGHDR and CDR2 is SFDVKD. There are 13 residues in the CDR3. The CDR3 loop is CAASVGHTDTQCF. The CDR3 DNA reads TGTGCCGCCAGTGTCGGCCACACAGATACGCAGTGTTTT.

This clonotype was counted at least ten times. This chain connects TRBV6-1 to TRBJ2-7, with 7 bases matching TRBD1. Looked up from germline, CDR1 is MNHNS and CDR2 is SASEGT. The trim removed 5 bases at V and 7 bases at J, leaving 11 bases unmatched. CDR3 length: 14 amino acids. The CDR3 reads CASSIRTGSEEQYF. The CDR3 DNA reads as TGTGCCAGCAGTATCCGGACAGGCTCCGAAGAGCAGTACTTC.

Worth noting for this clonotype: A read error may account for a junction end that differs from germline. The V gene is TRBV19, the J gene TRBJ2-1, with 8 bases aligning to TRBD2. The V gene's germline CDR1 is LNHDA and CDR2 SQIVND (reference sequence). The CDR3 spans 17 residues. Here the CDR3 reads CASSIVDGGRSYNEQSF. CDR3 coding DNA: TGTGCCAGTAGTATAGTGGATGGCGGGAGGTCCTACAATGAGCAGTCCTTC.

This clonotype was counted ten times or more. The CDR3 is CAWSVLSGLAGDTQYF. The CDR3 nucleotides are TGTGCCTGGAGTGTACTCTCAGGACTAGCTGGAGATACGCAGTATTTT. The rearrangement links TRBV30 to TRBJ2-3; 8 bases line up with TRBD2. Trimming took 0 bases from V and 5 from J; bases not matched to a gene: 10. CDR1 GTSNPN and CDR2 SVGIG come from the germline V gene (reference sequence). The CDR3 has 16 amino acids.

CDR3 protein: CASSPSPLAGRDGQYF. In DNA, the CDR3 is TGTGCCAGCAGCCCTTCCCCACTAGCGGGTCGGGACGGGCAGTACTTC. V and J are TRBV7-9 and TRBJ2-7, with 9 bases that match TRBD2. CDR3 length equals 16 residues. The germline CDR1 and CDR2 sequences are SEHNR and FQNEAQ (reference sequence). The V gene end was trimmed by 5 bases and the J gene end by 9 bases; junction bases not matched to a gene: 17.

The chain uses TRBV20-1 and TRBJ2-1; 8 positions match TRBD1. Germline V lookup: CDR1 DFQATT, CDR2 SNEGSKA (reference sequence). This CDR3 is 13 amino acids long. J lost 5 bases, V lost 6 bases, and 6 bases had no gene match. The CDR3 DNA reads as TGCAGTGCCCCGGACAGGGTTGACAATGAGCAGTTCTTC. Amino acids: CSAPDRVDNEQFF.

The chain combines TRBV20-1 with TRBJ1-2; D gene uncertain. Looked up from germline, CDR1 is DFQATT and CDR2 is SNEGSKA (reference sequence). The CDR3 runs 12 residues. V shed 3 bases and J shed 8 bases, with 13 bases lying between them. CDR3 nucleotides: TGCAGTGCTAGCCCGGGCGGGCGGGGCTACACCTTC. Amino acids: CSASPGGRGYTF.

In the case of this clonotype: At one end, the junction sequence differs from germline, possibly due to a read error. The chain has TRBV6-5 and TRBJ2-1; D call uncertain. This CDR3 has 18 residues. Germline lookup yields CDR1 MNHEY and CDR2 SVGAGI. CDR3 protein: CASSHSNPTTYSYNEQFF. As DNA, the CDR3 is TGTGCCAGCAGTCACTCGAATCCTACGACATACTCCTACAATGAGCAGTTCTTC.

In its sample, this clonotype was seen many times. V is TRBV4-3 and J is TRBJ2-7; D might be TRBD2 (6 bases). There are 16 residues in the CDR3. Germline CDR1 and CDR2: LGHNA and YSLEER. The V end lost 0 bases, the J end lost 6 bases, and 18 bases lay between the germline ends. The CDR3 sequence is CASSQDLGGNSPEQYF. In nucleotides, the CDR3 is TGCGCCAGCAGCCAAGATCTGGGGGGTAATAGCCCCGAGCAGTACTTC.

This clonotype was counted ten times or more. The chain recombines TRBV20-1 with TRBJ2-1, with a weak D call TRBD2 (6 bases). CDR1 and CDR2 from the germline V gene are DFQATT and SNEGSKA (reference sequence). Trimming shortened V by 5 bases and J by 5 bases, and 13 bases separated the two germline ends. This CDR3 spans 13 amino acids. CDR3: CSALRAGNNEQFF. The CDR3 DNA reads TGCAGTGCTCTTCGGGCGGGAAACAATGAGCAGTTCTTC.

This clonotype occurred many times. This chain uses TRBV14 with TRBJ1-6; no reliable D call. The CDR3 length is 18 residues. CDR1 and CDR2 (germline): SGHDN, FVKESK. V dropped 0 bases and J dropped 3 bases, with 15 bases sitting between them. This CDR3 is CASSQDRRTGFYNSPLHF. CDR3 DNA: TGTGCCAGCAGCCAAGATCGTCGTACGGGGTTCTATAATTCACCCCTCCACTTT.